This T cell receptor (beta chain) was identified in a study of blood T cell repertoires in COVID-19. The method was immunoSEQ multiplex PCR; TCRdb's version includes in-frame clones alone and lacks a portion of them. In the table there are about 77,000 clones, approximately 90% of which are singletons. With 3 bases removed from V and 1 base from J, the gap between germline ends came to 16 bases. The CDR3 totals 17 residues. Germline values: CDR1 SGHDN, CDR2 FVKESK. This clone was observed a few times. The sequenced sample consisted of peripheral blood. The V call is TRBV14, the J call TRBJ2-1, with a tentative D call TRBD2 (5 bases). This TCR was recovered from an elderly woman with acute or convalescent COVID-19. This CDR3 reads CASSHDGRGSSYNEQFF. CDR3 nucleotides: TGTGCCAGCAGCCACGATGGACGTGGGAGTTCCTACAATGAGCAGTTCTTC.